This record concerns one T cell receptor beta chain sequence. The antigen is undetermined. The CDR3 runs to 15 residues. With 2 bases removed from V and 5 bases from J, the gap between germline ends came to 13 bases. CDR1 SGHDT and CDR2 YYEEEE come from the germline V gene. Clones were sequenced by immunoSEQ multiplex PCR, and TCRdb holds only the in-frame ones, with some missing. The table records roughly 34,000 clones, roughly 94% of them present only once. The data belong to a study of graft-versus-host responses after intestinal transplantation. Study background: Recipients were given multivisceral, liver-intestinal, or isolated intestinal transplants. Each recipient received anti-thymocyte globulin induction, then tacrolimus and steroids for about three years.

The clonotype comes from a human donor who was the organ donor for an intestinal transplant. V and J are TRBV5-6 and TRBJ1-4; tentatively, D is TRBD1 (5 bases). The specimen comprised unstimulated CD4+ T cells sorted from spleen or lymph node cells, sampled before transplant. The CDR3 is CASSFLGRKNEKLFF. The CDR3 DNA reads TGTGCCAGCAGCTTTCTGGGACGTAAGAATGAAAAACTGTTTTTT.